This record covers a single T cell receptor beta chain. Its binding antigen is unknown. No much larger clone exists at a distance of one base, and base qualities are not known. Reading the germline V gene gives CDR1 SGHRS and CDR2 YFSETQ. V loses 4 bases of germline sequence and J loses 12 bases, and the interval between the two ends is 19 bases. The CDR3 measures 13 amino acids from cysteine to phenylalanine. Only the CDR3 part of the read is kept: 39 bases, read in frame from the first base. These data are taken from a study of T cells in Graves' hyperthyroidism and ophthalmopathy (dated by TCRdb to between 2017 and 2020). Concerning the study at large: Peripheral blood samples were taken at the time of initial diagnosis, prior to any treatment. According to the paper, TCR Vbeta CDR3 sequencing was carried out on about 140 peripheral blood samples, which came from 40 to 45 ophthalmopathy, some 73 hyperthyroidism and 17 progressor patients. A discovery cohort of roughly 96 patients, 43 with Graves' ophthalmopathy and 55 to 60 with stable Graves' hyperthyroidism, was used to find distinguishing TCR V-J signatures. The 100 discovery patients were divided at random into training and test sets in a 7:3 ratio. Prospective prediction of ophthalmopathy was tested in an independent validation cohort of 18 hyperthyroidism patients and 15 to 17 patients who later progressed to ophthalmopathy. After blood sampling, hyperthyroidism patients were treated with methimazole at a starting dose of 30 mg daily, and ophthalmopathy patients were treated with high-dose intravenous methylprednisolone. The study also compared thyroid tissue and blood T-cell repertoires from over 5 Graves' hyperthyroidism patients.

Paper-wide results and their limitations: Most expanded thyroid clonotypes (frequency above 0.001) were also found in blood, which suggests that blood repertoires may mirror thyroid immune responses. In cross-validation, a model built on a 13 V-J signature told ophthalmopathy apart from stable hyperthyroidism with approximately 90% sensitivity and approximately 84% specificity, and in testing the same model reached 80%/75%. In validation, the model predicted progression to ophthalmopathy with approximately 69% sensitivity and less than 75% specificity, a median of about six months before onset. Sample size was not statistically predetermined, and investigators were not blinded to group allocation.

Amplification of TCR beta CDR3 regions was carried out from RNA transcripts. For the first round of RT-PCR on the TCR CDR3, the HTBI primer set was used together with the Qiagen OneStep RT-PCR kit. The libraries were constructed in a second round of multiplex PCR and then size-selected and purified. The libraries were sequenced on an Illumina HiSeq2000 using paired-end 100 bp reads. In the source study's methods: SOAPnuke was used to process the raw data, throwing out any read that contained adapters or uncalled bases, had a mean Phred below 15, or lacked an exact constant-primer or identifier match. COPE v1.2.5 was used to merge the high-quality paired reads, and each unique nucleotide sequence was defined as a clonotype. MiTCR v1.1 was used to align clonotypes to the IMGT TRBV, TRBD and TRBJ reference segments. The analysis included only V-J combinations with a frequency above 0.0001, which together covered about 99% of the repertoires. A TCS score was defined as the ratio between F50 (clonal expansion) and ExV (chaos), using BLOSUM62-based TCRdist between CDR3 peptides within each V-J. Welch's t-statistics and random forest reduced 500 to 550 V-J features to roughly 13, which were used in a naive Bayes classifier (R e1071). The similarity between thyroid and blood repertoires was quantified using the Morisita-Horn index. The public reads were reanalyzed by TCRdb: fastp trimming at Q25, MiXCR alignment, in-frame beta chains only. Identical CDR3 protein sequences are pooled into one entry, listed with their most common genes and DNA. These V and J calls are TCRdb output, not the study's own analysis. The sample table shows more than 55,000 distinct CDR3 sequences, and around 53% are seen once. The ten largest clonotypes hold about 3.3% of the sample.

Ophthalmopathy patients had moderately to severely active disease, Clinical Activity Score of at least 3, NOSPECS grade of at least 4, and duration under 3 months. Any patient with an uncontrolled infection, another autoimmune disease, pregnancy or lactation was excluded. Diagnoses relied on clinical symptoms, serum thyroxine and TRAb, thyroid ultrasound and orbital computed tomography. PBMCs were separated from roughly 9.3 ml of fresh peripheral blood using Ficoll-Paque density gradient centrifugation. Trizol reagent was used to extract total RNA, and RNA quality was then checked on an Agilent 2100 Bioanalyzer.

The sequencing input was blood. The clonotype comes from a woman aged 60-75 years with Graves' ophthalmopathy. The sequence links TRBV5-1 to TRBJ1-2, and perhaps TRBD1 as D gene, on 5 matching bases. The bases read TGCGCCAGCAGCCCCTGGGACCGCGCTGGAAACACCTTC. Protein translation: CASSPWDRAGNTF.